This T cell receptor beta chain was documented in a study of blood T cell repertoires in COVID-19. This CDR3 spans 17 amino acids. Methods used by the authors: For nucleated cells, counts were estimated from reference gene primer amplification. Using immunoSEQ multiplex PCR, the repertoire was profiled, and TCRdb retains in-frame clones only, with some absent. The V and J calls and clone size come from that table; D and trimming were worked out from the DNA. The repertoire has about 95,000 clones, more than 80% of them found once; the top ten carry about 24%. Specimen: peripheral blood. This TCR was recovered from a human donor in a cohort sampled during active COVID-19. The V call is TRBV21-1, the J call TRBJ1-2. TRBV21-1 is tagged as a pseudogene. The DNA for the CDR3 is TGTGCCAGCAGCAAAGAAGATCCGGACGGGGCTAACTATGGCTACACCTTC. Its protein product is CASSKEDPDGANYGYTF.